The present T cell receptor beta chain was sequenced within a study of CD4 T cells in relation to SARS-CoV-2 and coronaviruses. Study-wide results and caveats: Culture-expanded clones reflect memory recall rather than primary priming during culture. Compared with monoreactive clones, crossreactive clones showed significantly weaker SARS-CoV-2 expansion.

Unexposed donor CD4+ T cells date from about 2011-2018, before the COVID-19 pandemic. Cryopreserved PBMCs were CD4-enriched, then split into naive and memory cells. Uncultured naive and memory CD4+ T cells supplied DNA for deep TCR-beta sequencing. Assay used: immunoSEQ multiplex PCR; TCRdb lists only in-frame clones, some missing. The table has around 69,000 clones, about 95% seen once. This clone was seen a single time. What it binds is unknown. The CDR3 is 15 amino acids. Trimming stripped 5 bases from V and 3 bases from J, with 13 bases between. The germline CDR1 and CDR2 sequences are SEHNR and FQNEAQ (reference sequence).

Sample: naive CD4+ T cells from PBMCs. Subset of the sample: naive CD4+ T cells isolated by negative enrichment. The receptor was isolated from a human donor in good health. The gene calls are TRBV7-9 and TRBJ1-4; unclear D gene. The CDR3 DNA is TGTGCCAGCAGCCGTTCTACGGGGTCTAATGAAAAACTGTTTTTT. Its protein is CASSRSTGSNEKLFF.